This is a list of T cell receptor beta chains from one sample in a study of control samples from healthy donors and cancer patients. This table comes from immunoSEQ multiplex PCR, and its TCRdb copy is limited to in-frame clones, with some not included. The sample includes 170,000 or so clones, 75% to 95% seen only once; the top ten take 2%. Source material: blood. Source of these receptors: a middle-aged woman in good health. Each CDR3 is given with its conserved first and last residue. D genes are given only for firm matches. Clone size appears in some rows only: once, few, many, or a class for an expanded clone.

J	V	size	D	DNA	CDR3
TRBJ1-1	TRBV28	.	.	TGTGCCAGCAACGACAACATGAACACTGAAGCTTTCTTT	CASNDNMNTEAFF
TRBJ2-3	TRBV5-4	.	TRBD2	TGTGCCAGCAGCTTCCAACTAGCGGGCACAGATACGCAGTATTTT	CASSFQLAGTDTQYF
TRBJ1-1	TRBV19	.	.	TGTGCCAGTAATGAGGGGGGGAAAGCTTTCTTT	CASNEGGKAFF
TRBJ2-7	TRBV6-5	.	TRBD1	TGTGCCAGCAGTTACACTATGACAGGGAGCTCCTACGAGCAGTACTTC	CASSYTMTGSSYEQYF
TRBJ1-6	TRBV18	.	.	TGTGCCAGCTCACCCAACAGGGAGGTAAATTCACCCCTCCACTTT	CASSPNREVNSPLHF
TRBJ2-2	TRBV14	.	.	TGTGCCAGCAGCCAAGATTGGGGACGTAGGGTTACCGGGGAGCTGTTTTTT	CASSQDWGRRVTGELFF
TRBJ2-1	TRBV6-5	.	.	TGTGCCAGCAGCCGCCGGACGAAGACCTACAATGAGCAGTTCTTC	CASSRRTKTYNEQFF
TRBJ1-6	TRBV3-1/TRBV3-2	.	.	TGTGCCAGCAGCCAGGAGGACTTAAGCTCCTATAATTCACCCCTCCACTTT	CASSQEDLSSYNSPLHF
TRBJ2-1	TRBV6-2/TRBV6-3	.	.	TGTGCCAGCAGTTACTCCAATGAGCAGTTCTTC	CASSYSNEQFF
TRBJ2-1	TRBV18	.	.	TGTGCCAGCTCACCTAACCACGTAAACGATGAGCAGTTCTTC	CASSPNHVNDEQFF
TRBJ2-3	TRBV27	.	.	TGTGCCAGCAGCCCCCCCGGCGGGGCGGGTCGACTGAGCTACACAGATACGCAGTATTTT	CASSPPGGAGRLSYTDTQYF
TRBJ2-7	TRBV7-2	.	.	TGTGCCAGCAGACTACATGACGAGCAGTACTTC	CASRLHDEQYF
TRBJ1-2	TRBV4-1	.	.	TGCGCCAGCAGCCAAGTGGACGGCGGTAACTATGGCTACACCTTC	CASSQVDGGNYGYTF
TRBJ2-3	TRBV11-3	.	TRBD2	TGTGCCAGCAGCCCCGGGACTAGCGGGGGGGCCGTAGATACGCAGTATTTT	CASSPGTSGGAVDTQYF
TRBJ1-2	TRBV27	.	.	TGTGCCAGCAGTTTAGTGGCAGGGAACGTGGGTGGCTACACCTTC	CASSLVAGNVGGYTF
TRBJ2-1	TRBV4-2	.	TRBD2	TGTGCCAGCAGCCAAGCGCTAGCGGGGGGAACCAATGAGCAGTTCTTC	CASSQALAGGTNEQFF
TRBJ2-7	TRBV7-9	.	TRBD1	TGTGCCAGCAGCCTTAGGGGGACAGGGGGGACCTACGAGCAGTACTTC	CASSLRGTGGTYEQYF
TRBJ2-3	TRBV7-3	.	.	TGTGCCAGCAGCTGGAGGGACACAGATACGCAGTATTTT	CASSWRDTDTQYF
TRBJ2-2	TRBV12-5	few	.	TGTGCTAGTGGTTTGGTACGGACCACTCTGAACACCGGGGAGCTGTTTTTT	CASGLVRTTLNTGELFF
TRBJ1-1	TRBV18	few	.	TGTGCCAGCTCGCCCGAAAGGGACACTGAAGCTTTCTTT	CASSPERDTEAFF
TRBJ2-3	TRBV28	.	.	TGTGCCAGCAGTGGATACCTCTCCACGCAGTATTTT	CASSGYLSTQYF
TRBJ2-2	TRBV6-6	.	.	TGTGCCAGCAGTTATTCCGGACAGAACGGGGAGCTGTTTTTT	CASSYSGQNGELFF
TRBJ2-5	TRBV6-2/TRBV6-3	once	.	TGTGCCAGCAGTAGACTACAGGTGGGGACCCAGTACTTC	CASSRLQVGTQYF
TRBJ1-2	TRBV3-1/TRBV3-2	.	TRBD1	TGTGCCAGCAGCCAACAGGACAGGGAGTATGGCTACACCTTC	CASSQQDREYGYTF
TRBJ1-5	TRBV5-1	.	.	TGCGCCAGCAGCTTGGAGGGCCCGGATCAGCCCCAGCATTTT	CASSLEGPDQPQHF
TRBJ2-1	TRBV7-2	.	TRBD2	TGTGCCAGCAGCTCATGGACTAGCGGAGATAACAATGAGCAGTTCTTC	CASSSWTSGDNNEQFF
TRBJ1-2	TRBV24-1	.	.	TGTGCCACCTCGTCAGGGCGATATGGCTACACCTTC	CATSSGRYGYTF
TRBJ1-1	TRBV9	.	TRBD1	TGTGCCAGCAGCGTGACAGGGTTGAACACTGAAGCTTTCTTT	CASSVTGLNTEAFF